This T cell receptor beta chain appears in the sequencing data of a study of cytomegalovirus exposure and HLA in healthy donors. Broader study findings: Links to common viral pathogens appeared, in a later analysis, for several of the most significant clusters. The study put around 180 TCR beta chains on its list as cytomegalovirus-associated.

Primers included in the PCR were 60 Vbeta and 13 Jbeta primers. Assay used: immunoSEQ multiplex PCR; TCRdb lists only in-frame clones, some missing. The listing contains some 60,000 clones. V lost 7 bases, J lost 11 bases, and 7 bases lay in between. The CDR3 has 9 amino acids. CDR1 is SGHTA, CDR2 FQGTGA, per germline. On this clone: Antigen unknown.

The sequenced material came from PBMCs. J is TRBJ2-3 and V is TRBV7-3, with D unresolved. The receptor comes from a male donor in good health and CMV-seronegative. CDR3 loop: CASTSGQYF. CDR3 nucleotide sequence: TGTGCCAGCACCTCCGGGCAGTATTTT.